The 9 T cell receptor beta chains in this list originate from one sample, sequenced in a study of control samples from healthy donors and cancer patients. Profiling relied on immunoSEQ multiplex PCR, and the TCRdb table lists in-frame clones only, not all of them. Of 60,000 to 75,000 clones listed, approximately 89% were seen once; the top ten hold roughly 5.5%. The material sequenced was PBMCs. These receptors all come from a man aged 55 to 70 with colorectal cancer.

The V and J genes are TRBV6-5 and TRBJ1-2, with TRBD1 matching over 11 bases. The CDR3 length is 15 residues. Germline trimming cut 6 bases from V and 2 bases from J; bases unmatched to any gene: 5. CDR1 is MNHEY, CDR2 SVGAGI, per germline. The CDR3 DNA reads as TGTGCCAGCAGGGGTGGACAGGGGGCGAACTATGGCTACACCTTC. Residues: CASRGGQGANYGYTF.

The genes are TRBV7-2 and TRBJ1-6, with D unresolved. The V gene's germline CDR1 is SGHTA and CDR2 FQGNSA. Trimming left V 1 base short and J 10 bases short, with 14 bases between. The CDR3 sequence is 15 residues long. Here the CDR3 reads CASSLVGVSKSPLHF. In DNA form, the CDR3 reads TGTGCCAGCAGCTTAGTCGGGGTATCAAAATCACCCCTCCACTTT.

V usage is TRBV4-1 and J usage is TRBJ1-2, with TRBD1 as a possible D gene (5 bases). The germline V gene has CDR1 MGHRA and CDR2 YSYEKL. The CDR3 extends over 15 amino acids. Deletions cut 0 bases from V and 7 bases from J, with 15 bases between. CDR3 nucleotide sequence: TGCGCCAGCAGCCAAGACGGTCCCAGGGTTAGTGGCTACACCTTC. Translation: CASSQDGPRVSGYTF.

Only one count was recorded for this clone. This chain uses TRBV14 with TRBJ2-4; 8 bases agree with TRBD1. The CDR3 length is 14 residues. J was trimmed by 6 bases and V by 0 bases; bases with no gene match: 1. Germline V CDR1 and CDR2: SGHDN, FVKESK. CDR3 DNA sequence: TGTGCCAGCAGCCAAGATGACAGGGGAAACATTCAGTACTTC. Its protein product is CASSQDDRGNIQYF.

The chain couples TRBV11-2 to TRBJ2-2; unclear D gene. Germline CDR1 reads SGHAT; CDR2 reads FQNNGV. CDR3 length: 16 residues. V was trimmed by 1 base and J by 0 bases, leaving 9 bases between them. The CDR3 DNA reads TGTGCCAGCAGCTTAGGGGCCCGTACGAACACCGGGGAGCTGTTTTTT. Translation gives CASSLGARTNTGELFF. The full variable domain, in which reference TRBV11-2 and TRBJ2-2 provide the parts outside the CDR3, is EAGVAQSPRYKIIEKRQSVAFWCNPISGHATLYWYQQILGQGPKLLIQFQNNGVVDDSQLPKDRFSAERLKGVDSTLKIQPAKLEDSAVYLCASSLGARTNTGELFFGEGSRLTVL.

This rearrangement joins TRBV9 to TRBJ2-5; D may match TRBD1 or TRBD2 (6 bases each). CDR1 is SGDLS and CDR2 is YYNGEE in the germline V gene. V lost 3 bases and J lost 5, with 20 bases in between. This CDR3 has 16 residues. CDR3 bases: TGTGCCAGCAGCGCCTCCTGGGGGGCGTCGGGGGAGACCCAGTACTTC. It is translated as CASSASWGASGETQYF.

This clone was seen once. The chain recombines TRBV7-9 with TRBJ1-4; D is uncertain. This CDR3 comprises 19 residues. Germline lookup yields CDR1 SEHNR and CDR2 FQNEAQ (reference sequence). Trimming cost V 7 bases and J 0 bases, with 24 bases left between them. CDR3 loop: CASIHPTKPGPATNEKLFF. Here the CDR3 DNA reads TGTGCCAGCATCCATCCGACGAAGCCGGGCCCCGCAACTAATGAAAAACTGTTTTTT.

V usage is TRBV30 and J usage is TRBJ2-2; 8 bases agree with TRBD2. The germline CDR1 and CDR2 sequences are GTSNPN and SVGIG (reference sequence). CDR3 length: 15 amino acids. With 3 bases clipped from V and 1 base from J, the junction kept 4 bases outside the gene matches. CDR3 nucleotides: TGTGCCTGGAGGCGGGGGGACCTGAACACCGGGGAGCTGTTTTTT. Amino acid sequence: CAWRRGDLNTGELFF.

J is TRBJ2-7 and V is TRBV19; 8 nucleotides match TRBD1. Per the germline V gene, CDR1 is LNHDA and CDR2 is SQIVND (reference sequence). With 7 bases clipped from V and 0 bases from J, the junction kept 14 bases outside the gene matches. This CDR3 is 17 amino acids long. The CDR3 nucleotides are TGTGCCAGTATGGAGGCGGCAGGGGGCTTGAGCTCCTACGAGCAGTACTTC. Translation gives CASMEAAGGLSSYEQYF.